Below, 22 T cell receptor beta chains from the same sample are listed, as sequenced in a study of blood T cell repertoires in COVID-19. Some clones are missing from TCRdb's copy, which holds only in-frame ones; the method was immunoSEQ multiplex PCR. This sample has 250,000 to 300,000 clones, with about 85% found just once. What was sequenced was PBMCs or T cells enriched from blood (not recorded which). These TCRs come from a woman aged 45-65 years who had been exposed to COVID-19.

The CDR3: CASSGRGTYTEAFF. Here the CDR3 DNA reads TGTGCCAGCAGTGGGCGGGGGACTTACACTGAAGCTTTCTTT. The V call is TRBV2, the J call TRBJ1-1; D perhaps matches TRBD1 (5 bases). From germline, CDR1 is SNHLY and CDR2 FYNNEI. The V gene lost 4 bases and the J gene lost 3 bases, with 12 bases spanning the gap. The CDR3 loop spans 14 amino acids.

This chain joins TRBV9 and TRBJ2-1; the match to TRBD2 covers 10 bases. Trimming at V came to 0 bases and at J to 4 bases, leaving 4 bases not matched to a gene. Per germline, CDR1 SGDLS and CDR2 YYNGEE. The CDR3 totals 16 residues. CDR3 nucleotides: TGTGCCAGCAGCGTAGGAAGCGGGGGGGCATACAATGAGCAGTTCTTC. Translating it yields CASSVGSGGAYNEQFF. The full variable domain, its missing parts supplied by reference TRBV9 and TRBJ2-1, is DSGVTQTPKHLITATGQRVTLRCSPRSGDLSVYWYQQSLDQGLQFLIQYYNGEERAKGNILERFSAQQFPDLHSELNLSSLELGDSALYFCASSVGSGGAYNEQFFGPGTRLTVL.

The chain couples TRBV7-2 to TRBJ2-7; 8 bases are shared with TRBD1. The trim removed 2 bases at V and 4 bases at J, leaving 7 bases unmatched. Germline CDR1 and CDR2: SGHTA and FQGNSA. The CDR3 spans 15 residues. CDR3 amino acids: CASSLSSDRVYEQYF. CDR3 DNA sequence: TGTGCCAGCAGCTTATCCTCGGACAGGGTGTACGAGCAGTACTTC.

The chain employs TRBV28 and TRBJ1-1, with D perhaps matching TRBD1 (5 bases). V was clipped by 5 bases and J by 3 bases, with 22 bases between them. This CDR3 is built from 17 residues. The germline CDR1 and CDR2 sequences are MDHEN and SYDVKM. The CDR3 DNA is TGTGCCAGCAGTCCTCCCTTCCGGGCCCGGGGGGACACTGAAGCTTTCTTT. Translated: CASSPPFRARGDTEAFF.

V and J are TRBV13 and TRBJ1-3; maybe TRBD1 (6 bases). The CDR3 runs 15 residues. Trimming cost V 4 bases and J 1 base, with 11 bases left between them. Looked up from germline, CDR1 is PRHDT and CDR2 is FYEKMQ (reference sequence). CDR3 residues: CASSSRGRSGNTIYF. For the CDR3, the DNA is TGTGCCAGCAGCTCCAGGGGTAGGTCTGGAAACACCATATATTTT.

The gene calls are TRBV5-1 and TRBJ1-1; tentative D call: TRBD1 (6 bases). The CDR3 sequence is 11 residues long. V lost 7 bases to trimming and J lost 6 bases, with 10 bases between them. Germline V gene lookup returns CDR1 SGHRS and CDR2 YFSETQ. The CDR3 nucleotides read TGCGCCAGCCAGAAGGGGGCTGAAGCTTTCTTT. Its protein product is CASQKGAEAFF.

V gene TRBV3-1 (or the pseudogene TRBV3-2) combines with J gene TRBJ2-1; no firm D call. Germline values: CDR1 LGHDT, CDR2 YNNKEL (reference sequence). The CDR3 length is 13 residues. The ends were cut back, 3 bases at V and 8 bases at J, with 11 bases in the middle. The CDR3 reads CASSHTRGDEQFF. The CDR3 DNA is TGTGCCAGCAGCCACACAAGAGGCGATGAGCAGTTCTTC.

This clone was recorded only once. The rearrangement joins TRBV10-3 to TRBJ2-1; 12 nucleotides align to TRBD1. Germline-derived CDR1 and CDR2 are ENHRY and SYGVKD. J gave up 8 bases and V 8 bases, and 13 bases lay outside the gene matches. The length of the CDR3 is 16 residues. This CDR3 reads CAIRSAGTGGRYEQFF. DNA for the CDR3: TGTGCCATCCGCTCCGCCGGGACAGGGGGCCGATATGAGCAGTTCTTC.

The J gene is TRBJ1-1, the V gene TRBV5-8, with D unclear. Germline V CDR1 and CDR2: SGHTS, YDEGEE. The CDR3 has 14 residues. V lost 1 base, J lost 6 bases, and 13 bases lay in between. CDR3 nucleotides: TGTGCCAGCAGCTTGTACCGGGGTAACCCTGAAGCTTTCTTT. This codes for CASSLYRGNPEAFF.

The chain couples TRBV18 to TRBJ1-3; the match to TRBD1 covers 7 bases. The germline CDR1 and CDR2 sequences are KGHSH and LQKENI. V lost 3 bases, J lost 7 bases, and 6 bases stayed unmatched. The length of the CDR3 is 14 residues. CDR3 nucleotides: TGTGCCAGCTCACCGAACACAGGGGCGAACACCATATATTTT. This translates into CASSPNTGANTIYF.

The genes are TRBV5-4 and TRBJ2-2; tentatively, D is TRBD1 or TRBD2 (5 bases each). V lost 4 bases to trimming and J lost 4 bases, with 17 bases between them. The CDR3 loop spans 16 amino acids. The germline V gene has CDR1 SGHNT and CDR2 YYREEE (reference sequence). CDR3 sequence (DNA): TGTGCCAGCAGCCTGGGACGGCCCGAGGGCACCGGGGAGCTGTTTTTT. Its protein is CASSLGRPEGTGELFF.

The V and J genes are TRBV10-3 and TRBJ2-6; D unclear. There are 17 residues in the CDR3. The germline V gene encodes CDR1 ENHRY and CDR2 SYGVKD. Trimming left V 3 bases short and J 0 bases short, with 12 bases between. The CDR3 coding sequence is TGTGCCATCAGTGAAAGTACGTCAGGCTCTGGGGCCAACGTCCTGACTTTC. Its protein product is CAISESTSGSGANVLTF.

This clone was observed once. V is TRBV4-3 and J is TRBJ2-4; no firm D call. In germline, CDR1 is LGHNA, CDR2 YSLEER. With 5 bases removed from V and 9 bases from J, the gap between germline ends came to 17 bases. The CDR3 has 14 residues. This CDR3 is CASSAREVNGIQYF. The CDR3 DNA is TGCGCCAGCAGCGCGCGAGAGGTAAATGGCATTCAGTACTTC.

The chain couples TRBV3-1 (or the pseudogene TRBV3-2) to TRBJ1-2; D is uncertain. The V end was cut by 1 base, the J end by 2 bases, with 8 bases between. The CDR3 has 14 residues. Germline assignment: CDR1 LGHDT and CDR2 YNNKEL (reference sequence). The chain's CDR3 is CASSQGSVNYGYTF. CDR3 coding DNA: TGTGCCAGCAGCCAAGGCAGCGTCAACTATGGCTACACCTTC.

This sequence joins TRBV11-2 and TRBJ2-5, with 7 positions matching TRBD2. V lost 1 base and J lost 5; bases outside the gene matches: 1. CDR1 and CDR2 (germline): SGHAT, FQNNGV. The CDR3 totals 13 residues. In DNA, the CDR3 is TGTGCCAGCAGCTTAGCGGGGGGTGAGACCCAGTACTTC. It specifies CASSLAGGETQYF.

V and J are TRBV6-5 and TRBJ2-1; D remains unclear. CDR1 MNHEY and CDR2 SVGAGI come from the germline V gene. The V gene lost 2 bases and the J gene lost 1 base, with 9 bases spanning the gap. The CDR3 is 15 amino acids. CDR3 sequence: CASSYDGGSYNEQFF. Written as DNA, the CDR3 is TGTGCCAGCAGTTACGATGGCGGTTCCTACAATGAGCAGTTCTTC.

This chain links TRBV5-4 with TRBJ2-3; 11 bases are a match to TRBD2. CDR3 size: 16 residues. V shed 3 bases, J shed 2 bases, and the junction held 5 bases outside the gene matches. Germline V gene data show CDR1 as SGHNT and CDR2 as YYREEE (reference sequence). The CDR3 nucleotides are TGTGCCAGCAGCTACTCTAGCGGGGGGTACACAGATACGCAGTATTTT. It specifies CASSYSSGGYTDTQYF.

The rearrangement links TRBV7-9 to TRBJ1-4, with unresolved D. This CDR3 region has 14 residues. V was clipped by 5 bases and J by 8 bases, with 15 bases between them. Germline V gives CDR1 SEHNR, CDR2 FQNEAQ (reference sequence). The CDR3: CASSHSGGREKLFF. The DNA of the CDR3 is TGTGCCAGCAGCCACTCGGGAGGGCGGGAAAAACTGTTTTTT. The whole variable domain, filled in from reference TRBV7-9 and TRBJ1-4, reads DTGVSQNPRHKITKRGQNVTFRCDPISEHNRLYWYRQTLGQGPEFLTYFQNEAQLEKSRLLSDRFSAERPKGSFSTLEIQRTEQGDSAMYLCASSHSGGREKLFFGSGTQLSVL.

This chain connects TRBV29-1 to TRBJ1-2, with unresolved D. Trimming stripped 2 bases from V and 3 bases from J, with 7 bases between. Germline loops: CDR1 SQVTM, CDR2 ANQGSEA. The CDR3 loop spans 12 amino acids. Here the CDR3 DNA reads TGCAGCGTTGAACCGGGGTACTATGGCTACACCTTC. This codes for CSVEPGYYGYTF. Complete variable domain (other parts from reference TRBV29-1 and TRBJ1-2): SAVISQKPSRDICQRGTSLTIQCQVDSQVTMMFWYRQQPGQSLTLIATANQGSEATYESGFVIDKFPISRPNLTFSTLTVSNMSPEDSSIYLCSVEPGYYGYTFGSGTRLTVV.

This chain links TRBV5-5 with TRBJ1-2, with TRBD1 matching over 7 bases. The CDR3 is made up of 15 amino acids. The V and J ends lost 0 bases and 4 bases, in that order; junction bases with no gene match: 6. CDR1 and CDR2 from the germline V gene are SGHKS and YYEKEE (reference sequence). CDR3 in amino acids: CASSLVIRQGYGYTF. The CDR3 region has the DNA TGTGCCAGCAGCTTGGTAATCCGACAGGGCTATGGCTACACCTTC.

Written as DNA, the CDR3 is TGTGCCAGTAGTGGTGCGGTTTATGCTTTCTTT. This gives the protein CASSGAVYAFF. The V gene is TRBV19, the J gene TRBJ1-1; D gene uncertain. V dropped 5 bases and J dropped 11 bases, with 12 bases sitting between them. CDR3 length: 11 amino acids. CDR1 is LNHDA and CDR2 is SQIVND in the germline V gene (reference sequence).

The rearrangement uses TRBV14 and TRBJ1-1, with D possibly matching TRBD1 (6 bases). There are 11 residues in the CDR3. In germline, CDR1 is SGHDN, CDR2 FVKESK. Deletions cut 1 base from V and 11 bases from J, with 8 bases between. CDR3 DNA: TGTGCCAGCAGCCAAGGAGGGGGTGCTTTCTTT. Protein sequence: CASSQGGGAFF. Filled out from reference TRBV14 and TRBJ1-1, the complete variable domain reads EAGVTQFPSHSVIEKGQTVTLRCDPISGHDNLYWYRRVMGKEIKFLLHFVKESKQDESGMPNNRFLAERTGGTYSTLKVQPAELEDSGVYFCASSQGGGAFFGQGTRLTVV.